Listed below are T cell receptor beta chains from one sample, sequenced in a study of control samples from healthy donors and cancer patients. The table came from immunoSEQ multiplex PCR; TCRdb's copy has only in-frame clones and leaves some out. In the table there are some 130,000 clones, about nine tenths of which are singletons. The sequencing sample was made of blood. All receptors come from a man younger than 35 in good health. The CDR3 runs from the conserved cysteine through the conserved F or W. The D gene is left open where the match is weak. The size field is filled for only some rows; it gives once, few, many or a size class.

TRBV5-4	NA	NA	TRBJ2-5	TGTGCCAGCAGCCGGAACAGGGGGGGGGAGACCCAGTACTTC	CASSRNRGGETQYF
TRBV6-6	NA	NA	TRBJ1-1	TGTGCCAGCAGTTTCGGACAGATGAACACTGAAGCTTTCTTT	CASSFGQMNTEAFF
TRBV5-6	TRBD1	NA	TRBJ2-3	TGTGCCAGCAGCTTGGCCGTTGGCAGGGGGTCCACAGATACGCAGTATTTT	CASSLAVGRGSTDTQYF
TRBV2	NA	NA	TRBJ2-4	TGTGCCAGCAGCCGACTGACAGCCAAAAACATTCAGTACTTC	CASSRLTAKNIQYF
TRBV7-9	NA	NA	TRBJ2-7	TGTGCCAGCAGCCTGGGGGGAGTCTACGAGCAGTACTTC	CASSLGGVYEQYF
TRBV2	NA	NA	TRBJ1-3	TGTGCCAGCCTCCGTGAGGCCTCTGGAAACACCATATATTTT	CASLREASGNTIYF
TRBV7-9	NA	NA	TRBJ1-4	TGTGCCAGCAGCTTACGGGGCAAAGCTAATGAAAAACTGTTTTTT	CASSLRGKANEKLFF
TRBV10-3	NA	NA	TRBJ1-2	TGTGCCATCACCGGGGGGCAAGGCTACACCTTC	CAITGGQGYTF
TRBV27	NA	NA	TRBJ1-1	TGTGCCAGCAGTTTATATCGAGTCCGAATGAACACTGAAGCTTTCTTT	CASSLYRVRMNTEAFF
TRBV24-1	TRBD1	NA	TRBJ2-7	TGTGCCACCAGTGATTTGCGGACAGGGGCCTACGAGCAGTACTTC	CATSDLRTGAYEQYF
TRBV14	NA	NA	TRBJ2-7	TGTGCCAGCAGCCAAGCGGTAGCCTACGAGCAGTACTTC	CASSQAVAYEQYF
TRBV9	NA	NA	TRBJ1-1	TGTGCCAGCAGCGGCCCTGGGGGGGACACTGAAGCTTTCTTT	CASSGPGGDTEAFF
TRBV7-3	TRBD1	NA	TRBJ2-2	TGTGCCAGCAGCTTAATGGCGGACAGGGTGGTCGGGGAGCTGTTTTTT	CASSLMADRVVGELFF
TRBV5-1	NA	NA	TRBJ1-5	TGCGCCAGCAGCTTGAGCAGATCCAGCAATCAGCCCCAGCATTTT	CASSLSRSSNQPQHF
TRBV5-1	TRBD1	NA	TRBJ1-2	TGCGCCAGCAGCGGGGACAGGGGGCTAGCTAACTATGGCTACACCTTC	CASSGDRGLANYGYTF
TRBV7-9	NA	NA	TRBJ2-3	TGTGCCAGCAGCTTAGTACGAACGCAGCTCACAGATACGCAGTATTTT	CASSLVRTQLTDTQYF
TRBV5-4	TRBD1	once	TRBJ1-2	TGTGCCAGCAGCTCTCCCCGGGACAGGACCTATGGCTACACCTTC	CASSSPRDRTYGYTF
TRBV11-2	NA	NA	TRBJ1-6	TGTGCCAGCACCGCTAGACTTGCGGATTCACCCCTCCACTTT	CASTARLADSPLHF
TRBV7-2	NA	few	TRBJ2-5	TGTGCCAGCAGCCCCGGGGCTCGTCGGCAGACCCAGTACTTC	CASSPGARRQTQYF
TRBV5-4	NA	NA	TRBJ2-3	TGTGCCAGCAGCTTACTCAGGGGGGGTCGCACAGATACGCAGTATTTT	CASSLLRGGRTDTQYF
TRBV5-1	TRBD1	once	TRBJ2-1	TGCGCCAGCAGCTTTCAGGGGGCTGGCAATGAGCAGTTCTTC	CASSFQGAGNEQFF
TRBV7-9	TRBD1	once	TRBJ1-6	TGTGCCAGCAGCCTAACGGGACAGGGTCTCTCACCCCTCCACTTT	CASSLTGQGLSPLHF
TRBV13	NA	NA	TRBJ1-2	TGTGCCAGCAGCTTAGATGAGGGAGTCTACGGCTACACCTTC	CASSLDEGVYGYTF
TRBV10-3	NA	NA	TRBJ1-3	TGTGCCATCGAGGACCGAGGGGGAAACACCATATATTTT	CAIEDRGGNTIYF
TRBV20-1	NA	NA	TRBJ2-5	TGCAGTGCTAGTTTGCAGATCCAAGAGACCCAGTACTTC	CSASLQIQETQYF
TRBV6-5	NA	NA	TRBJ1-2	TGTGCCAGCAGTTACCGGATAGGTGGACCCTATGGCTACACCTTC	CASSYRIGGPYGYTF
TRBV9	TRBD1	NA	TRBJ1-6	TGTGCCAGCACCCTGACAGGGGGAAATAATTCACCCCTCCACTTT	CASTLTGGNNSPLHF
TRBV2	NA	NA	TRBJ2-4	TGTGCCAGCAGTGAATCTCCCCTAGCCAAAAACATTCAGTACTTC	CASSESPLAKNIQYF
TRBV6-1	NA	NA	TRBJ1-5	TGTGCCAGCAGTGATTATACACCGGGAAATCAGCCCCAGCATTTT	CASSDYTPGNQPQHF
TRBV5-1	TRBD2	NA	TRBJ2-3	TGCGCCAGCAGCTTTGTTCCGGGACTAGCGGGGTCAGATACGCAGTATTTT	CASSFVPGLAGSDTQYF
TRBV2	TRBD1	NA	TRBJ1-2	TGTGCCAGCAGTGATGCAGGGGGCGGGGGCTACACCTTC	CASSDAGGGGYTF
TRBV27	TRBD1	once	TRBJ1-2	TGTGCCAGCAGTCCCCGGACAGGGCACTATGGCTACACCTTC	CASSPRTGHYGYTF
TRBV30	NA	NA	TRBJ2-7	TGTGCCTGGGAAGGACTACGGCGCGAGCAGTACTTC	CAWEGLRREQYF
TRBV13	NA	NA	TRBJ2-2	TGTGCCAGCAGCTTACGCGCTTTAGGGGGGCCGAACACCGGGGAGCTGTTTTTT	CASSLRALGGPNTGELFF
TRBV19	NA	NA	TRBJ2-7	TGTGCCAGTAGCGGGCGGACATCCGGAAAATACGAGCAGTACTTC	CASSGRTSGKYEQYF
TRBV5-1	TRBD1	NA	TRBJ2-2	TGCGCCAGCAGCAAGGACAGGGCGAACACCGGGGAGCTGTTTTTT	CASSKDRANTGELFF
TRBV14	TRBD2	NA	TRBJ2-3	TGTGCCAGCAGCCAGCTAGCGGGTACTAGCACAGATACGCAGTATTTT	CASSQLAGTSTDTQYF
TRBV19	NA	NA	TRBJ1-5	TGTGCCAGTAGTATTAAGTTCAATCAGCCCCAGCATTTT	CASSIKFNQPQHF
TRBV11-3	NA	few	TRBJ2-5	TGTGCCAGCAGCTCAGGCCTTACAGGCCAAGAGACCCAGTACTTC	CASSSGLTGQETQYF
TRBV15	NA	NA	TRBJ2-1	TGTGCCACCAGCAGGACCAACAGGGGGGGCGCTTACAATGAGCAGTTCTTC	CATSRTNRGGAYNEQFF
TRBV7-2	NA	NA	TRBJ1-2	TGTGCCAGCAGCTTAAGGGATAACTATGGCTACACCTTC	CASSLRDNYGYTF
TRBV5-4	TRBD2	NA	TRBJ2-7	TGTGCCAGCAGCGGGCCGACTAGCGGGGGGGCCGAGCAGTACTTC	CASSGPTSGGAEQYF
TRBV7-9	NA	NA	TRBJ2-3	TGTGCCAGCAGCCCTACCGGGAGCACAGATACGCAGTATTTT	CASSPTGSTDTQYF
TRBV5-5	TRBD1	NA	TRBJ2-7	TGTGCCAGCAGCTTGGGGACAGGGGAGGTCTTCGAGCAGTACTTC	CASSLGTGEVFEQYF
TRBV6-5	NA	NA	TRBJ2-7	TGTGCCAGCAGTTACTCGGGCGAGCAGTACTTC	CASSYSGEQYF